This TCR beta chain was identified during a study of T-cell reconstitution after alpha-beta-depleted transplantation in children. General study findings and limits: Elevated TCRbeta diversity at day 60 was traced, in some patients, to surviving recipient T cells and thymic progenitors. Alpha-beta T cells present about two months after transplant were reported to originate from several hundred expanded graft clones. Newly produced T cells mostly provided counts and TCRbeta diversity after one year, as hyperexpanded clones declined.

This clonotype was recorded many times. No antigen is known for it. Unique molecular identifiers tagged the TCRbeta library. TCRdb used MiXCR to reprocess the PCR reads, holding one entry per CDR3 protein. The sample lists 450,000 to 600,000 distinct CDR3 sequences; under 12% were seen once. The TCR sequence derives from a child under 10 years old with inherited bone marrow failure, due to receive a stem cell transplant. The specimen was PBMCs, collected before TCRalphabeta/CD19-depleted stem cell transplant.

The CDR3 coding sequence is TGTGCCAGCAGTTTGGGACAGGGACCGATCTACGAGCAGTACTTC. It yields the protein CASSLGQGPIYEQYF. The gene calls are TRBV27 and TRBJ2-7, with 9 nucleotides matching TRBD1. This CDR3 contains 15 residues. Germline CDR1 reads MNHEY; CDR2 reads SMNVEV (reference sequence). V was clipped by 3 bases and J by 3 bases; unmatched bases: 6.